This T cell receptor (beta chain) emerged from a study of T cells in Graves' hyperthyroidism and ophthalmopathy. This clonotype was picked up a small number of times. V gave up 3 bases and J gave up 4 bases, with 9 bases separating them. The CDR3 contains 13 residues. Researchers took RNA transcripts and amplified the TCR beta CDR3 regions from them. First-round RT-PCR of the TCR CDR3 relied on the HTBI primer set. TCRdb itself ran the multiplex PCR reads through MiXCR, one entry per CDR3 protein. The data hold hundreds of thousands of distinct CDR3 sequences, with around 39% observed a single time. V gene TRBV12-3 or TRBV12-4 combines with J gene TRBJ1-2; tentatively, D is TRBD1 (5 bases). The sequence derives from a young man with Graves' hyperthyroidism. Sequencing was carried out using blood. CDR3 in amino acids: CASSLPGLYGYTF. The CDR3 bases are TGTGCCAGCAGTTTGCCAGGGCTCTATGGCTACACCTTC.